The T cell receptor beta chain described here comes from a study of blood T cell repertoires in COVID-19. Turning to the study itself: There were acute and convalescent COVID-19 samples, and they came from the United States, Italy and Spain. From T cells, B-cell-depleted T cells, or PBMCs came the material, which was cDNA or gDNA.

Under the authors' procedure: It was from reference gene primer amplification that nucleated cell counts were estimated. The method was immunoSEQ multiplex PCR; TCRdb's version includes in-frame clones alone and lacks a portion of them. The DNA gave D and trimming, while V, J and clone size come from that table. The table includes 170,000 or so clones, about 86% detected once. This CDR3 has 15 amino acids. Germline CDR1 and CDR2: MGHDK and SYGVNS. V dropped 6 bases and J dropped 0; count of bases not matched to a gene: 5. The chain combines TRBV25-1 with TRBJ2-4; TRBD2 matches 7 bases. The sample was peripheral blood. This sequence was found in a man in his fifties with active or convalescent COVID-19. The CDR3: CASRAGERAKNIQYF. Written as DNA, the CDR3 is TGTGCCAGCAGGGCGGGGGAAAGAGCCAAAAACATTCAGTACTTC.